A single TCR beta chain is shown here with its context. This receptor's antigen is unknown. No clone much larger than this one lies a single base away; base qualities are absent. The sample originates from a study of cytomegalovirus exposure and HLA in healthy donors (dated by TCRdb to about 2017). Context from the whole study: In an earlier analysis of under 600 of the donors, about 260 Gb of sequence data and 90 million to 120 million unique TCR beta sequences from 180 million or so T cells were reported. Five DR-DQ haplotypes were handled as single units for association and clustering because linkage in the cohort was strong. An early release covering some 640 HLA-typed donors comprised around 300 gigabases of sequencing data and tens of millions of unique TCR sequences. A separate validation cohort of about 110 different subjects was used in addition to the approximately 700-subject first cohort. The study used immunosequencing to profile the T cell repertoires of several hundred subjects and linked those repertoires to cytomegalovirus serostatus. The genetic ancestry cluster associated with self-reported Caucasian donors included around four fifths of the roughly 400 genotyped donors. All discovery cohort repertoires had been generated on a single sequencing platform. To predict cytomegalovirus infection status, the study brought together high-throughput TCR immunosequencing, statistical association of individual TCRs with disease status, and machine learning. The study aimed to test whether cataloging public T cell receptors could reveal signatures of past pathogen exposure. HLA typing included class I and class II loci at four-digit resolution. Typing coverage varied by locus: roughly 629-640 donors for A, B, C, DRB1 and DQB1; 522 for DQA1; around 610 for DPA1; some 470 for DPB1. In an earlier analysis of about 590 of the donors, high-throughput TCR beta sequencing was used to judge whether each TCR beta V gene segment behaved as functional or pseudogenic. In a later analysis, previously published TCR beta repertoires from several hundred donors were re-analyzed and high-resolution HLA genotyping was added so that TCR occurrence patterns could be studied. Genome-wide SNP genotypes for about three fifths of the roughly 670 donors were used in a later genetic analysis, which treated that subset as a discovery cohort. In the later analysis, no new phenotypic data were used to find candidate immune exposures; instead, reliance was placed on TCR beta sequences and their occurrence across donors. Donor age, sex, ethnicity and CMV serostatus were compiled together with the repertoire data. Among 300 to 500 genotyped donors of the cohort, an average of around 240,000 unique TCR beta nucleotide sequences was sequenced per donor, of which 15% to 20% were non-productive.

In total, fewer than 750 healthy bone marrow donors made up the cohort. Cohort members were all nominally healthy when sampled, although unrecorded immune exposures were likely present. The donor tested CMV seronegative, placing the donor among the 350 or so seronegative members of the cohort. Every donor gave a peripheral blood sample, and the peripheral blood mononuclear cells from that sample were used for TCR beta sequencing. Genomic DNA extraction from the blood cell samples was performed with the Qiagen DNeasy Blood Extraction Kit. The investigation overall reported the following: A cluster of highly shared sequence variants was judged likely to be a technical artifact of the sequencing pipeline. In a later analysis, about 16,000 TCR beta sequences were associated with specific HLA alleles at a false discovery rate of 0.05. The cohort was sequenced for TCR beta chains only, and without alpha or paired-chain data the features that could be detected were limited. In a later genetic analysis, fewer N-insertions in productive TCRs were reported among donors in an Asian-associated ancestry cluster than the approximately 710-donor mean. A later analysis found that HLA-associated TCR beta chains were more clonally expanded and had lower generation probabilities than equally common non-associated chains. Strong co-occurrence of HLA alleles, especially DR and DQ, made assigning TCR associations to individual alleles difficult. The authors suggested that the approach could potentially be generalized to other disease states and immunological phenotypes. According to a later analysis, most CMV-associated TCR beta chains appeared to be HLA-restricted, and the HLA associations seemed to be driven largely by CMV exposure. Linkage disequilibrium might explain the correlated functional status among segregating V segments, but an unknown experimental factor could not be excluded. Because counts were too low, seventeen rarely observed V segments, including chromosome 9 orphons, were excluded from the earlier analysis of roughly 580 of the donors. A later analysis reported that several top co-occurrence clusters appeared linked to parvovirus B19, influenza, CMV and Epstein-Barr virus. In an earlier analysis of some 500 of the donors, most TCR beta V segments were observed in productive rearrangements about 90% or about 30% of the time, broadly matching IMGT annotations. According to a later analysis, TCR association rates differed among HLA loci, with DRB1 alleles showing the most associated TCRs and HLA-C alleles showing the fewest. Three of the identified cytomegalovirus-associated TCR beta chains were confirmed in vitro to be specific for cytomegalovirus antigens. A further reported finding was that TCR beta sequences accurately predicted the HLA-A and HLA-B alleles for most subjects in the first cohort. Cytomegalovirus status was reported to be diagnosed by the classifier with high specificity and sensitivity in both the original and validation cohorts. V-gene and J-gene trimming of TCR beta chains was associated with a missense DCLRE1C variant in a later genetic analysis, and the association was replicated in an independent cohort. Most TCR sequences were observed very rarely across donors, whereas some public TCRs were present in many individuals. In the study, some 180 TCR beta chains were listed as associated with cytomegalovirus. Sequencing depth was assumed to be roughly uniform across donors in the presence/absence analyses, though that assumption may not hold. Some IMGT-functional V segments, including TRBV6-2 and TRBV6-3, could not be told apart with the 87-base-pair reads, so those segments were excluded. For the cohort, immune exposure information was limited to CMV serostatus. Because some donors lacked HLA typing at each locus, the association tests relied only on the typed subset.

A distance of 27 bases separates the germline ends of V and J, which lose 6 bases and 6 bases respectively. From a lookup of the germline V gene (reference sequence), CDR1 and CDR2 are MNHEY and SMNVEV. The CDR3 starts with the cysteine, ends with the phenylalanine, and has 18 residues. Only the CDR3 part of the read is kept: 54 bases, read in frame from the first base. Library preparation used the immunoSEQ multiplex PCR assay. The multiplex PCR relied on a mix of 60 forward primers for TCR Vbeta segments and 13 reverse primers for TCR Jbeta segments. A multiplex PCR assay on genomic DNA amplified the CDR3 region of rearranged TCR beta genes. The amplified TCR beta libraries were sequenced on the Illumina HiSeq System as 87-base-pair reads. Processing in the source paper ran as follows. A later analysis counted tens of millions of unique TCR beta chains across the 666 repertoires, and about 10 million of these chains were shared by at least two donors. To remove PCR and sequencing errors, raw reads were error-corrected and collapsed into unique sequences using a nearest-neighbor algorithm that merged closely related sequences. CDR3 sequences were aligned to IMGT reference sequences to assign V, D and J gene segments. For a sequence to be retained, at least a six-nucleotide match to both a V gene segment and a J gene segment was required. A rearrangement counted as productive if the CDR3 had no stop codons and remained in frame with V and J, and every other rearrangement counted as non-productive. Following IMGT convention, CDR3 was defined as the stretch from the second conserved V-encoded cysteine up to the conserved J-encoded phenylalanine. The earlier analysis of about 560 of the donors excluded any sequence lacking an unambiguous match to a single V gene segment. In an earlier analysis of 500 to 750 of the donors, V segments were called functional above 56.7% productive rearrangements and were called segregating when the between-donor standard deviation exceeded 5%. A statistical classification framework was developed to diagnose cytomegalovirus status using the catalog of TCR beta chain sequences. In a later analysis, V and J genes were assigned by comparing TCR nucleotide sequences against IMGT/GENE-DB human TR gene sequences. In a later analysis, CDR3 sequences and most-parsimonious VDJ recombination scenarios were assigned using the TCRdist pipeline. In a later analysis, every TCR beta chain was defined by the combination of its CDR3 amino acid sequence and its V-gene family, and reads without a unique V-gene family were dropped. As a way to deal with suspected cross-contamination and a sequencing artifact, a later analysis dropped approximately 570 nucleotide sequences that were highly shared and had low generation probability. In a later analysis, a clonal expansion index was calculated for each public chain from normalized within-repertoire ranks of inferred template counts. In a later analysis, generation probabilities were computed with a VDJ recombination model fitted to out-of-frame rearrangements, and the resulting probabilities were checked against IGoR. A later analysis scored TCR-TCR, TCR-HLA and TCR-CMV co-occurrence with hypergeometric tests, applying a repertoire-size bias correction to TCR pairs. False discovery rates were estimated in a later analysis by permuting HLA or CMV assignments 20 times. In a later analysis, co-occurring TCRs were grouped using DBSCAN, and TCRdist sequence similarity was added for clustering within HLA-allele-positive subsets. Co-occurrence clustering excluded repertoires with fewer than 30,000 or more than 120,000 public chains, plus five with anomalous nucleotide sharing. TCRdb took over this immuneACCESS table, retaining in-frame rearrangements with V and J assigned. Such tables are incomplete; in checked studies, under half of the missing clones stem from an unresolved V gene, and the remainder is unexplained. V and J calls and clone size are given by that table; D and trimming were obtained from the DNA. This sample is represented by about 120,000 clones; around 79% of them were singletons. 5.5% to 8% of the sample is in the top ten clones.

The sequence is built from TRBV27 and TRBJ2-1; tentative D gene TRBD2, with 5 bases matching. Sample: PBMCs. This receptor was obtained from a middle-aged woman in good health and CMV-seronegative. The DNA sequence follows: TGTGCCAGCAGGCGCCCCTATTCGGGGAAGGGTGGCGGCAATGAGCAGTTCTTC. The resulting protein is CASRRPYSGKGGGNEQFF.